This T cell receptor beta chain stems from a study of blood T cell repertoires in COVID-19. About the study: Donors in the United States, Italy and Spain gave samples during acute or convalescent COVID-19. Sources were T cells, B-cell-depleted T cells, or PBMCs; the material itself was cDNA or gDNA.

Authors' data handling: Reference gene primer amplification gave nucleated cell count estimates. Assay: immunoSEQ multiplex PCR; the TCRdb copy retains only in-frame clones and omits some. V and J calls and clone size are as listed in that table; D and trimming were resolved from the DNA. The table has 120,000 or so clones, roughly 72% seen once. V lost 1 base and J lost 6; bases outside the gene matches: 5. CDR3 length: 16 amino acids. Germline V gene lookup returns CDR1 SGHRS and CDR2 YFSETQ. This chain uses TRBV5-1 with TRBJ2-3, with 13 positions matching TRBD2. The specimen was peripheral blood. The origin of this receptor is a man aged 55 to 70 with acute or convalescent COVID-19. The CDR3 protein is CASSLTSGGAGDTQYF. The CDR3 DNA reads TGCGCCAGCAGCTTGACTAGCGGGGGGGCCGGGGATACGCAGTATTTT.